The clone carrying this T cell receptor beta chain was counted many times. Its antigen is as yet unknown. Germline-derived CDR1 and CDR2 are SGHRS and YFSETQ. The CDR3 is made up of 17 amino acids. V was cut by 5 bases and J by 2 bases, with 20 bases left in between. The data belong to a study of identical twins. Study-wide results and limits: With abundant cord blood beta clonotypes, insertions were fewer; memory repertoires showed no such pattern. Monozygotic twins shared more out-of-frame TCR alpha than recombination models predicted. Invariant MAIT and iNKT cells could partly confound zero-insertion analyses.

Unique molecular identifiers were present on cDNA, and template switching added a universal primer site. TCRdb re-analysed the 5' RACE reads in MiXCR, keeping a single row per CDR3 protein. The data show approximately 890,000 distinct CDR3 sequences, approximately 13% seen once. In addition, the sample was reused for a study of yellow fever vaccine responses in identical twins.

This TCR was recovered from a woman in her late teens or twenties in good health. The sample comprised PBMCs. The V and J genes are TRBV5-1 and TRBJ2-1; D perhaps matches TRBD2 (5 bases). CDR3 amino acids: CASSGGEARTTYNEQFF. CDR3 DNA: TGCGCCAGCAGTGGAGGAGAAGCGCGTACCACCTACAATGAGCAGTTCTTC.